This TCR beta chain came from a study of blood T cell repertoires in COVID-19. Per germline, CDR1 LNHDA and CDR2 SQIVND (reference sequence). V was trimmed by 8 bases and J by 6 bases, leaving 13 bases between them. The CDR3 runs to 13 residues. Produced via immunoSEQ multiplex PCR; TCRdb's table is partial and in-frame only. The sample contains some 190,000 clones, roughly 76% of which appear only once. The clonotype comes from a woman in her thirties or forties with COVID-19, enrolled during active disease. J is TRBJ2-2 and V is TRBV19, with D tentatively TRBD2 (5 bases). The material sequenced was peripheral blood. In DNA, the CDR3 is TGTGCCAGTTGGAGAGGGAGCGCCGGGGAGCTGTTTTTT. It is translated as CASWRGSAGELFF.